The 15 T cell receptor beta chains listed next were all sequenced from one sample in a study of early stage breast cancer tumors. Clones were read by immunoSEQ multiplex PCR, and TCRdb kept only the in-frame ones, dropping some. Of fewer than 50,000 clones listed, around 73% were seen once; the top ten hold roughly 7.9%. Material for sequencing was blood. These receptors all stem from a person between 50 and 60 years old with breast cancer.

The CDR3 loop is CASIDRANTGELFF. The CDR3 region has the DNA TGTGCCAGTATTGACAGGGCGAACACCGGGGAGCTGTTTTTT. The chain has TRBV19 and TRBJ2-2; 7 positions agree with TRBD1. Trimming at V came to 7 bases and at J to 0 bases, leaving 2 bases not matched to a gene. Germline V CDR1 and CDR2: LNHDA, SQIVND (reference sequence). This CDR3 has 14 residues.

This chain uses TRBV5-6 with TRBJ2-7; D is possibly TRBD1 (6 bases). Between the trimmed V and J ends, which lost 5 bases and 0 bases, there was a span of 12 bases. This CDR3 comprises 14 residues. The germline gives CDR1 SGHDT, CDR2 YYEEEE. The CDR3 DNA reads as TGTGCCAGCAGATATGACAGGTACTCCTACGAGCAGTACTTC. It translates to CASRYDRYSYEQYF.

The rearrangement links TRBV6-5 to TRBJ1-5; perhaps TRBD1 as D (6 bases). From germline, CDR1 is MNHEY and CDR2 SVGAGI. V lost 5 bases to trimming and J lost 1 base, with 12 bases between them. CDR3 length: 15 amino acids. The CDR3: CASSIGQTSNQPQHF. Written as DNA, the CDR3 is TGTGCCAGCAGTATCGGACAGACAAGCAATCAGCCCCAGCATTTT.

The chain couples TRBV11-3 to TRBJ2-4; 8 positions match TRBD2. The length of the CDR3 is 19 residues. With V trimmed by 0 bases and J by 3 bases, 13 bases remained unmatched. Germline V lookup: CDR1 SGHNT, CDR2 YENEEA. The CDR3 region is CASSLESSGSWGGKNIQYF. CDR3 nucleotide sequence: TGTGCCAGCAGCTTAGAGTCGAGCGGGAGCTGGGGAGGCAAAAACATTCAGTACTTC.

A few counts support this clone. J is TRBJ1-5 and V is TRBV19; 7 bases fit TRBD1. V lost 1 base, J lost 7 bases, and 4 bases stayed unmatched. The CDR3 extends over 14 amino acids. Germline CDR1 reads LNHDA; CDR2 reads SQIVND (reference sequence). The CDR3 reads CASSIGGGGQPQHF. The CDR3 DNA reads as TGTGCCAGTAGTATAGGAGGGGGCGGACAGCCCCAGCATTTT.

This clone was seen a few times. A junction boundary mismatches the germline segment, possibly from a read error. The chain recombines TRBV15 with TRBJ1-1, with unresolved D. The CDR3 loop spans 13 amino acids. CDR1 LNHNV and CDR2 YYDKDF come from the germline V gene (reference sequence). The CDR3: CATSTPGNPEAFF. The CDR3 coding sequence is TGTGCCACCAGCACCCCGGGGAACCCTGAAGCTTTCTTT. The whole variable domain, remainder taken from reference TRBV15 and TRBJ1-1, is DAMVIQNPRYQVTQFGKPVTLSCSQTLNHNVMYWYQQKSSQAPKLLFHYYDKDFNNEADTPDNFQSRRPNTSFCFLDIRSPGLGDTAMYLCATSTPGNPEAFFGQGTRLTVV.

V and J are TRBV4-1 and TRBJ2-1; 8 positions agree with TRBD2. The germline V gene encodes CDR1 MGHRA and CDR2 YSYEKL. The J segment lost 4 bases and the V segment lost 2 bases, leaving 10 bases of the junction unmatched. This CDR3 contains 17 residues. The CDR3 sequence is CASSQQFTSGGYNEQFF. The CDR3, as DNA: TGCGCCAGCAGCCAACAATTTACTAGCGGAGGATACAATGAGCAGTTCTTC.

CDR3 coding DNA: TGTGCCAGTATTGCTTACCGGGACAGGGGGTATAATTCACCCCTCCACTTT. Translated, it gives CASIAYRDRGYNSPLHF. V and J are TRBV19 and TRBJ1-6, with TRBD1 matching 11 bases. CDR3 length equals 17 residues. In germline, CDR1 is LNHDA, CDR2 SQIVND (reference sequence). V gave up 7 bases and J gave up 4 bases; unmatched junction bases: 9.

V gene TRBV25-1 combines with J gene TRBJ2-2; 7 nucleotides agree with TRBD1. The CDR3 covers 15 residues. V lost 8 bases to trimming and J lost 7 bases; unmatched junction nucleotides: 13. In germline, CDR1 is MGHDK, CDR2 SYGVNS. This CDR3 is CASSGLGGDIGELFF. CDR3 DNA: TGTGCCAGCTCAGGTTTAGGGGGCGATATCGGGGAGCTGTTTTTT. The whole variable domain, remainder taken from reference TRBV25-1 and TRBJ2-2, is EADIYQTPRYLVIGTGKKITLECSQTMGHDKMYWYQQDPGMELHLIHYSYGVNSTEKGDLSSESTVSRIRTEHFPLTLESARPSHTSQYLCASSGLGGDIGELFFGEGSRLTVL.

The V call is TRBV4-2, the J call TRBJ2-7; 10 nucleotides agree with TRBD2. The trim removed 0 bases at V and 7 bases at J, leaving 9 bases unmatched. The CDR3 loop spans 16 amino acids. Germline CDR1 reads LGHNA; CDR2 reads YNFKEQ. CDR3 residues: CASSQDRSGRAQEQYF. CDR3 nucleotide sequence: TGTGCCAGCAGCCAAGACCGGAGCGGGAGGGCTCAAGAGCAGTACTTC.

The rearrangement joins TRBV19 to TRBJ2-1; 8 bases are shared with TRBD2. CDR3 length: 15 residues. J gave up 6 bases and V 1 base, and 5 bases lay outside the gene matches. The germline V gene has CDR1 LNHDA and CDR2 SQIVND (reference sequence). CDR3 in DNA: TGTGCCAGTAGTATAGCTAGCCTAGCGGGCAATGAGCAGTTCTTC. This encodes CASSIASLAGNEQFF. Variable domain in full (rest from reference TRBV19 and TRBJ2-1): DGGITQSPKYLFRKEGQNVTLSCEQNLNHDAMYWYRQDPGQGLRLIYYSQIVNDFQKGDIAEGYSVSREKKESFPLTVTSAQKNPTAFYLCASSIASLAGNEQFFGPGTRLTVL.

This clone was seen a handful of times. The identical CDR3 is also encoded by other nucleotide sequences in the sample. This chain uses TRBV18 with TRBJ1-1, with D perhaps TRBD1 (6 bases). This CDR3 has 14 residues. CDR1 is KGHSH, CDR2 LQKENI, per germline. The V and J ends lost 3 bases and 0 bases respectively, with 8 bases between them. As DNA, the CDR3 is TGTGCCAGCTCACCGGACAGATTGAACACTGAAGCTTTCTTT. It encodes CASSPDRLNTEAFF.

This clone was detected a few times. The CDR3 DNA is TGTGTCACTAGGGGGTCCCACTATTCCTACGAGCAGTACGTC. Residues: CVTRGSHYSYEQYV. The V and J genes are TRBV6-5 and TRBJ2-7, with D possibly matching TRBD1 (6 bases). The CDR3 loop spans 14 amino acids. CDR1 and CDR2 (germline): MNHEY, SVGAGI.

V gene TRBV7-2 combines with J gene TRBJ2-3; no reliable D call. Germline V gene data show CDR1 as SGHTA and CDR2 as FQGNSA. The length of the CDR3 is 10 residues. The V and J ends lost 11 bases and 6 bases respectively, with 9 bases between them. This CDR3 reads CASGWDTQYF. CDR3 bases: TGTGCCTCCGGGTGGGATACGCAGTATTTT.

The CDR3 coding sequence is TGTGCCAGCTCTCCCCAGGAGAACACTGAAGCTTTCTTT. Its protein is CASSPQENTEAFF. The chain employs TRBV18 and TRBJ1-1, with unresolved D. CDR3 length: 13 residues. V dropped 6 bases and J dropped 1 base, with 9 bases sitting between them. Per the germline V gene, CDR1 is KGHSH and CDR2 is LQKENI.